The 15 T cell receptor beta chains below all came from one sample that was sequenced in a study of T-cell memory formation after mild COVID-19. TCRdb redid the calling of the 5' RACE reads with MiXCR, one entry per CDR3 protein. Of a few hundred thousand distinct CDR3 sequences in the sample, around 24% are singletons; the top ten hold 8.5% to 9%. The sequencing sample was made of PBMCs or a T cell subset sorted from them (not recorded which). The receptor set was obtained from an adult woman who had mild COVID-19 (a few samples of this study predate the infection). Cell type and time point are not known.

This chain joins TRBV7-3 and TRBJ1-1; possibly TRBD1 for D (5 bases). Germline V gene sequence: CDR1 SGHTA, CDR2 FQGTGA. V lost 5 bases to trimming and J lost 4 bases, with 17 bases between them. This CDR3 comprises 15 residues. CDR3 coding DNA: TGTGCCAGCAGCCCCTCCCTGACAGTTTCCACTGAAGCTTTCTTT. This sequence encodes CASSPSLTVSTEAFF.

The J gene is TRBJ1-2, the V gene TRBV5-1; D not resolved. Looked up from germline, CDR1 is SGHRS and CDR2 is YFSETQ. V was trimmed by 2 bases and J by 0 bases, leaving 5 bases between them. CDR3 length: 13 amino acids. The CDR3 loop reads CASSFQPNYGYTF. The DNA for the CDR3 is TGCGCCAGCAGCTTCCAACCTAACTATGGCTACACCTTC.

Of note for this clonotype: Relative to the germline gene, one junction end is altered; a read error may explain this. The chain links TRBV6-6 to TRBJ1-2; unclear D gene. Germline-derived CDR1 and CDR2 are MNHNY and SVGAGI (reference sequence). The CDR3 loop spans 15 amino acids. Written as DNA, the CDR3 is TGTGCAAGCAGTTACTCGAGCAGTTCTAACTATGGCTACACCTTC. Translated, it gives CASSYSSSSNYGYTF.

This chain uses TRBV24-1 with TRBJ2-1; 8 nucleotides align to TRBD2. The germline V gene encodes CDR1 KGHDR and CDR2 SFDVKD. J lost 4 bases, V lost 3 bases, and 10 bases had no gene match. The CDR3 has 17 residues. The CDR3 DNA follows: TGTGCCACCAGTGATGCGGGAGGCCCCCAATATTACAATGAGCAGTTCTTC. Translation gives CATSDAGGPQYYNEQFF.

The rearrangement uses TRBV24-1 and TRBJ2-2; D call uncertain. The germline gives CDR1 KGHDR, CDR2 SFDVKD. Trimming pared 0 bases from V and 4 bases from J, leaving 8 bases between. The CDR3 totals 15 residues. CDR3 in DNA: TGTGCCACCAGTGATTTGCAAGGCAGCACCGGGGAGCTGTTTTTT. This gives the protein CATSDLQGSTGELFF.

The rearrangement joins TRBV9 to TRBJ2-2, with a tentative D call TRBD1 (6 bases). Germline V gene data show CDR1 as SGDLS and CDR2 as YYNGEE. With 7 bases removed from V and 6 bases from J, the gap between germline ends came to 28 bases. The CDR3 contains 18 residues. The CDR3 DNA follows: TGTGCCAGCGGATCTCTAGACAGGCCGAGCAGTGTGGCCGGGGAGCTGTTTTTT. Its protein product is CASGSLDRPSSVAGELFF.

The rearrangement uses TRBV20-1 and TRBJ2-1; D is unresolved. The CDR3 length is 15 residues. The germline CDR1 and CDR2 sequences are DFQATT and SNEGSKA (reference sequence). Trimming pared 2 bases from V and 0 bases from J, leaving 11 bases between. The CDR3 nucleotides are TGCAGTGCTAGACCCCCCGCTTTCTCCTACAATGAGCAGTTCTTC. Its protein is CSARPPAFSYNEQFF.

The rearrangement links TRBV5-4 to TRBJ2-1, with TRBD2 matching over 11 bases. J gave up 2 bases and V 1 base, and 5 bases lay outside the gene matches. The germline CDR1 and CDR2 sequences are SGHNT and YYREEE (reference sequence). The length of the CDR3 is 17 residues. The CDR3 DNA reads TGTGCCAGCAGCTTGCCTGGGACTAGCGGAACCTACAATGAGCAGTTCTTC. Translation gives CASSLPGTSGTYNEQFF.

This clonotype was counted a few times. The chain couples TRBV29-1 to TRBJ1-2; a possible D gene is TRBD1 (6 bases). V dropped 4 bases and J dropped 3 bases, with 12 bases sitting between them. Per germline, CDR1 SQVTM and CDR2 ANQGSEA. This CDR3 spans 13 amino acids. The CDR3 reads CSVGANRDYGYTF. In nucleotides, the CDR3 is TGCAGCGTTGGGGCTAACAGGGACTATGGCTACACCTTC.

The J gene is TRBJ2-7, the V gene TRBV20-1, with D perhaps matching TRBD2 (5 bases). The CDR3 has 14 residues. V was shortened by 0 bases and J by 0 bases, with 9 bases between the two germline ends. Germline CDR1 DFQATT, CDR2 SNEGSKA (reference sequence). As DNA, the CDR3 is TGCAGTGCTAGAGATGGACTCGCCTCCTACGAGCAGTACTTC. It specifies CSARDGLASYEQYF.

This clonotype was seen more than once but under ten times. The rearrangement joins TRBV24-1 to TRBJ2-3; 7 nucleotides align to TRBD2. In germline, CDR1 is KGHDR, CDR2 SFDVKD. The CDR3 covers 15 residues. The V gene end was trimmed by 7 bases and the J gene end by 2 bases; junction bases not matched to a gene: 8. The CDR3 here is CATRSGRDYTDTQYF. CDR3 bases: TGTGCCACCAGATCGGGACGGGACTACACAGATACGCAGTATTTT.

The chain uses TRBV15 and TRBJ2-7; TRBD1 aligns across 9 bases. Per germline, CDR1 LNHNV and CDR2 YYDKDF (reference sequence). V lost 4 bases, J lost 0 bases, and 7 bases stayed unmatched. The CDR3 has 16 residues. CDR3 in amino acids: CATSKAHRGLSYEQYF. The CDR3 nucleotides are TGTGCCACCAGCAAGGCCCACAGGGGGCTCTCCTACGAGCAGTACTTC. The whole variable domain, remainder taken from reference TRBV15 and TRBJ2-7, is DAMVIQNPRYQVTQFGKPVTLSCSQTLNHNVMYWYQQKSSQAPKLLFHYYDKDFNNEADTPDNFQSRRPNTSFCFLDIRSPGLGDTAMYLCATSKAHRGLSYEQYFGPGTRLTVT.

This clonotype has just a few counts. This chain links TRBV6-2 or TRBV6-3 with TRBJ2-7, with D possibly TRBD1 on 6 matching bases. Between the trimmed V and J ends, which lost 8 bases and 3 bases, there was a span of 14 bases. Germline values: CDR1 MNHEY, CDR2 SVGEGT. The CDR3 covers 13 residues. CDR3 nucleotides: TGTGCCAGCGGGCTCGGACAGCTCTACGAGCAGTACTTC. Translated: CASGLGQLYEQYF.

This clonotype turned up a few times. V and J are TRBV29-1 and TRBJ1-4; 7 positions match TRBD1. The CDR3 extends over 13 amino acids. Looked up from germline, CDR1 is SQVTM and CDR2 is ANQGSEA. V trimming: 4 bases; J trimming: 10 bases; junction bases outside the gene matches: 9. CDR3 coding DNA: TGCAGCGTTGGGGACAGCGGAGATGGAAAACTGTTTTTT. Protein: CSVGDSGDGKLFF.

The V and J genes are TRBV4-3 and TRBJ2-7; D perhaps matches TRBD2 (5 bases). Germline loops: CDR1 LGHNA, CDR2 YSLEER. The CDR3 totals 16 residues. V lost 0 bases and J 3 bases, leaving 15 bases between the germline ends. This CDR3 reads CASSQDLRSGHYEQYF. Here the CDR3 DNA reads TGCGCCAGCAGCCAAGATCTGAGGAGCGGCCACTACGAGCAGTACTTC.